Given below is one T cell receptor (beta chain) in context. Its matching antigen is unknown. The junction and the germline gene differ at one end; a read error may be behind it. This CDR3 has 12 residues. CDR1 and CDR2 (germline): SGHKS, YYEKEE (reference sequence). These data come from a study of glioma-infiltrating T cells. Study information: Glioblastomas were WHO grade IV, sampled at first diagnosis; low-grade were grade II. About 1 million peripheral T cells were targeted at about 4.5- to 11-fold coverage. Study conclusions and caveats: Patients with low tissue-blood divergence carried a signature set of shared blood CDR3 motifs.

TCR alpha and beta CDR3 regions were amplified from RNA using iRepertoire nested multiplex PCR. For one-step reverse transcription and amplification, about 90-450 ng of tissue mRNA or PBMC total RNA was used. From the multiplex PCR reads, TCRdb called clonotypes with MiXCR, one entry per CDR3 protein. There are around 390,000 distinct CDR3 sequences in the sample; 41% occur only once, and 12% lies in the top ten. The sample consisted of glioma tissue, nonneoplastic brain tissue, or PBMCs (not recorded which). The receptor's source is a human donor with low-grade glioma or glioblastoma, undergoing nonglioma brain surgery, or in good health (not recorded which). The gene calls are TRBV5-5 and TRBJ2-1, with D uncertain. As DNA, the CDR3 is TGCGCCAGCAGCCCGTATACCAATGAGCAGTTCTTC. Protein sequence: CASSPYTNEQFF.